A selection of T cell receptor beta chains follows, all from one sample in a study of T cells after yellow fever vaccination. Each CDR3 protein gets one entry after TCRdb re-called the 5' RACE reads with MiXCR. The sample consists of 300,000 to 400,000 distinct CDR3 sequences, 4% of them appearing once. The material was PBMCs, obtained 5 days after the yellow fever booster vaccination. These receptor sequences come from a man aged 18 to 35 who received the YFV17D yellow fever vaccine. The CDR3 runs from the conserved cysteine through the conserved F or W.

j_gene	v_gene	CDR3aa
TRBJ2-1	TRBV29-1	CSVGGVDRYNEQFF
TRBJ2-2	TRBV4-3	CASSQDSRTGSTGELFF
TRBJ1-1	TRBV6-5	CASSYDGGWTEAFF
TRBJ2-5	TRBV3-1	CASSPTSAETQYF
TRBJ2-2	TRBV5-1	CASSPFGTSGGGTGELFF
TRBJ2-1	TRBV12-3/TRBV12-4	CASSLAPNDNEQFF
TRBJ2-1	TRBV5-6	CASSLAYRGNEQFF
TRBJ1-3	TRBV6-5	CASSSWVDSGNTIYF
TRBJ2-5	TRBV12-3/TRBV12-4	CASSSNRVKETQYF
TRBJ2-5	TRBV4-2	CASSQDQGVGTQYF
TRBJ2-4	TRBV15	CATSREGRGSAKNIQYF
TRBJ2-7	TRBV4-1	CASSQADREFYEQYF
TRBJ1-2	TRBV2	CASSTGTGGYGYTF
TRBJ2-5	TRBV28	CASSGGGAGIQETQYF
TRBJ2-2	TRBV18	CASSPLAGELFF
TRBJ1-1	TRBV14	CASSQVAGVATEAFF
TRBJ2-3	TRBV7-6	CASSVRPGLAGDTQYF
TRBJ2-7	TRBV7-9	CASSLQIHEQYF
TRBJ2-2	TRBV9	CASSTRGGSTGELFF
TRBJ2-4	TRBV4-3	CASSQAQGNIQYF
TRBJ1-1	TRBV12-3/TRBV12-4	CASSFSDRPRTEAFF
TRBJ1-5	TRBV12-5	CASGLFPDRGYGQPQHF
TRBJ1-3	TRBV20-1	CSARGAGVGNTIYF
TRBJ2-5	TRBV7-2	CATLISGGVQETQYF
TRBJ2-7	TRBV5-1	CASSWGTSGGNQLYEQYF
TRBJ1-1	TRBV7-3	CASSWYRGSEAFF
TRBJ1-5	TRBV2	CDSEGQVCQPQHF